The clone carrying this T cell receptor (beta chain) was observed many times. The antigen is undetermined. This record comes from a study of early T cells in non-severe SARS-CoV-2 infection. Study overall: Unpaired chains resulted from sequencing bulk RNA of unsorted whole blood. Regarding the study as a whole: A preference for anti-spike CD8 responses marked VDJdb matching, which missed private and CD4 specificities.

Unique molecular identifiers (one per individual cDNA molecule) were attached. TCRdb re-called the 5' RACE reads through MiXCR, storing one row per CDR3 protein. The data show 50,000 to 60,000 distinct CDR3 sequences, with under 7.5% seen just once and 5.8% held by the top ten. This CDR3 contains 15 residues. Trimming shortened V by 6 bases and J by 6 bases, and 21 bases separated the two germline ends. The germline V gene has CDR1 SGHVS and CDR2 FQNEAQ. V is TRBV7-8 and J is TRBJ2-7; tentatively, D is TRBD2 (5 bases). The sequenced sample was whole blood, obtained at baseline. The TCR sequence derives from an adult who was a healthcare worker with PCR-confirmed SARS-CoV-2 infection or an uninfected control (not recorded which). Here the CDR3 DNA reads TGTGCCAGCAGAGCCGGGGTCTCCCTCGCCTCCGAGCAGTACTTC. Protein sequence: CASRAGVSLASEQYF. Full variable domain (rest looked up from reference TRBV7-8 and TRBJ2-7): GAGVSQSPRYKVAKRGQDVALRCDPISGHVSLFWYQQALGQGPEFLTYFQNEAQLDKSGLPSDRFFAERPEGSVSTLKIQRTQQEDSAVYLCASRAGVSLASEQYFGPGTRLTVT.